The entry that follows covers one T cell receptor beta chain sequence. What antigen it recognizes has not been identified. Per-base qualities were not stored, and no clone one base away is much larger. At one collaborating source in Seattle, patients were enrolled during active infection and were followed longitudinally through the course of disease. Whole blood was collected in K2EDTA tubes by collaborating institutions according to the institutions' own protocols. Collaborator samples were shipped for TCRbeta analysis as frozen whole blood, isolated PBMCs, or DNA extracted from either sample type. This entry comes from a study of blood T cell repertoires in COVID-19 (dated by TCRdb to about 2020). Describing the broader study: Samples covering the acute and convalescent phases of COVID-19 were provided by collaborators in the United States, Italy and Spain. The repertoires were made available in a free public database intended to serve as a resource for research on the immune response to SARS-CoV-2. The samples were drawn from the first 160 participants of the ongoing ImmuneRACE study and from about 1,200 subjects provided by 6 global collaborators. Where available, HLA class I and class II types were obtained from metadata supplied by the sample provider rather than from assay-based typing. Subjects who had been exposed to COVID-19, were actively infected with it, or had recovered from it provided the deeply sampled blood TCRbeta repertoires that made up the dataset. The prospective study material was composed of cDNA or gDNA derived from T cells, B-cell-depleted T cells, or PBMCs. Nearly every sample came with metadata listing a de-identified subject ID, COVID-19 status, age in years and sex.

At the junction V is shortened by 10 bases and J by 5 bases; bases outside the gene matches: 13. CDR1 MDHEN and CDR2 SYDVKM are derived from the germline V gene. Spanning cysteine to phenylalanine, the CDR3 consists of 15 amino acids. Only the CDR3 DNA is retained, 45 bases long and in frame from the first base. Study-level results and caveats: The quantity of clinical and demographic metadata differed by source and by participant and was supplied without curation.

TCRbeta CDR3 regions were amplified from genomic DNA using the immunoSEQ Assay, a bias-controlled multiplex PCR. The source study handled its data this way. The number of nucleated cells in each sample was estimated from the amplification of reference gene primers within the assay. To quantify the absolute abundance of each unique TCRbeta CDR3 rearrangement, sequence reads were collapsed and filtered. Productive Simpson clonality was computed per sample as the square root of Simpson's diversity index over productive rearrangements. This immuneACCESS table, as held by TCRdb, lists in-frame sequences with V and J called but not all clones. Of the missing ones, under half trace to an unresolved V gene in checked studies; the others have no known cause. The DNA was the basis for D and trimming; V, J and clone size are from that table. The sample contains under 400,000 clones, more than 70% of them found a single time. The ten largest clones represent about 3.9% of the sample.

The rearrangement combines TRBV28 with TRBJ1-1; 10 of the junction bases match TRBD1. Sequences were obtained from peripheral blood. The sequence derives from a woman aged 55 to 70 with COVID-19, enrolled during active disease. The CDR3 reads CATNLGRQGATEAFF. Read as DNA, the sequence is TGTGCCACCAATCTGGGGAGACAGGGGGCAACTGAAGCTTTCTTT.